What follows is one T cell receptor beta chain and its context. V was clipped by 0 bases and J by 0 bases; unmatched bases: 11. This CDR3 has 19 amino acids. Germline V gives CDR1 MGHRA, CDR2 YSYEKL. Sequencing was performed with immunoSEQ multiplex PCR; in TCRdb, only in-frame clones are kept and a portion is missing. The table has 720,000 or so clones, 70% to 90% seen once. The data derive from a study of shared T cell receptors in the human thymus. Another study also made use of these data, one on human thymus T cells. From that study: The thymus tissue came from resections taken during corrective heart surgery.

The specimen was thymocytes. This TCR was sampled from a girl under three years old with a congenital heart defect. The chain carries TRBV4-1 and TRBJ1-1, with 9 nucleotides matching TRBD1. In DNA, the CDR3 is TGCGCCAGCAGCCAAGATTCCGGACAGGGGACGACGATGAACACTGAAGCTTTCTTT. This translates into CASSQDSGQGTTMNTEAFF.